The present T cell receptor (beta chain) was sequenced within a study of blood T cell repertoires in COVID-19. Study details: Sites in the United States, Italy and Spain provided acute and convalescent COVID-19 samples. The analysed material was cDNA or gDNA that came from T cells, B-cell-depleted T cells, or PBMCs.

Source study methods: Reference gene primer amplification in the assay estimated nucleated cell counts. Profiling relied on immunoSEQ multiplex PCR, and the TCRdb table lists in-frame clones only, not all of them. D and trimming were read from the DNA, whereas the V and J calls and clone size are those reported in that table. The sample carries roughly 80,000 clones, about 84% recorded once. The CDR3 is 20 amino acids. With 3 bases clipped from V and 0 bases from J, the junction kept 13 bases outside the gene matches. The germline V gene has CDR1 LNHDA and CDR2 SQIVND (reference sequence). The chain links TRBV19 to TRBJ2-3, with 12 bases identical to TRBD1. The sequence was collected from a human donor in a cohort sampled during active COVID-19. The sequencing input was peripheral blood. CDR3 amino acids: CASSIQPGQGASTSTDTQYF. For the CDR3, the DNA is TGTGCCAGTAGTATCCAACCGGGACAGGGGGCCTCAACTAGCACAGATACGCAGTATTTT.